Reported below is one T cell receptor beta chain. J lost 9 bases, V lost 4 bases, and 6 bases had no gene match. This CDR3 contains 14 residues. CDR1 is SGDLS and CDR2 is YYNGEE in the germline V gene. This sample was taken from a study of control samples from healthy donors and cancer patients. The assay was immunoSEQ multiplex PCR, and TCRdb's table has in-frame clones only and misses some. The sample lists about 160,000 clones, approximately 90% occurring once. This receptor was obtained from a man aged 25 to 40 in good health. Sample: blood. This chain joins TRBV9 and TRBJ2-1; 11 positions agree with TRBD2. The CDR3 bases are TGTGCCAGCAGCTTTAGCGGGAGGGCCAGTGAGCAGTTCTTC. Its protein product is CASSFSGRASEQFF.